Listed here is a single T cell receptor (beta chain). The germline gene is not matched at one end of the junction; a read error may be the cause. Diagnostic conclusions were grounded in clinical symptoms, serum thyroxine, TRAb, thyroid ultrasound and orbital computed tomography. The germline CDR1 and CDR2 sequences are SEHNR and FQNEAQ (reference sequence). The CDR3 totals 14 residues. This record comes from a study of Graves' ophthalmopathy and Graves' hyperthyroidism. Beta-chain TCR CDR3 regions were amplified from RNA transcripts. HTBI primers served in a first-round RT-PCR, which a second-round multiplex PCR followed. From the multiplex PCR reads, TCRdb called clonotypes with MiXCR, one entry per CDR3 protein. The table lists about 600,000 distinct CDR3 sequences, approximately 37% of them singletons.

The genes are TRBV7-9 and TRBJ2-7, with 8 nucleotides matching TRBD2. Matching the DNA end better, TRBJ2-1 makes the J call doubtful. The sequence derives from an adult man with Graves' hyperthyroidism. Sequenced material: peripheral blood or thyroid tissue (not recorded which). In nucleotides, the CDR3 is TGTGCTAGCAGCTTGGGTAGCGGGGACAATGAGCAGTTCTTC. Its protein is CASSLGSGDNEQFF.